Below, 27 T cell receptor beta chains from the same sample are listed, as sequenced in a study of CD8+CD57+ T cells in acquired aplastic anemia. Genomic DNA acted as the template from which TCR beta VDJ combination and CDR3 sequence profiling were carried out. TCRdb redid the calling of the reads with MiXCR, one entry per CDR3 protein. The sample lists hundreds of thousands of distinct CDR3 sequences; 25% to 40% were seen once. Patients chosen for sequencing had CD8+CD57+ cells that had expanded, as shown by flow cytometry. The sequenced sample consisted of sorted CD4+, CD8+, or CD8+CD57+ T cells (not recorded which) from PBMCs. These receptors were taken from a human donor with aplastic anemia.

The chain carries TRBV5-1 and TRBJ1-2; a possible D gene is TRBD1 (5 bases). Per germline, CDR1 SGHRS and CDR2 YFSETQ. Trimming pared 3 bases from V and 6 bases from J, leaving 9 bases between. This CDR3 spans 12 amino acids. DNA for the CDR3: TGCGCCAGCAGCTCCCCGGGGGATGGCTACACCTTC. Translation gives CASSSPGDGYTF.

This chain uses TRBV6-1 with TRBJ2-2; D might be TRBD1 or TRBD2, each matching 5 bases. V was clipped by 3 bases and J by 7 bases, with 15 bases between them. Looked up from germline, CDR1 is MNHNS and CDR2 is SASEGT. The CDR3 extends over 15 amino acids. CDR3 amino acids: CASSDGTLGVGELFF. CDR3 nucleotide sequence: TGTGCCAGCAGTGATGGGACCCTGGGGGTCGGGGAGCTGTTTTTT.

This clonotype has at least ten counts. V gene TRBV2 combines with J gene TRBJ2-1; D is uncertain. Trimming shortened V by 3 bases and J by 9 bases, and 18 bases separated the two germline ends. The CDR3 runs 15 residues. The germline V gene encodes CDR1 SNHLY and CDR2 FYNNEI. CDR3 region: CASSDTAIESGEQFF. CDR3 coding DNA: TGTGCCAGCAGTGACACAGCGATCGAGAGTGGTGAGCAGTTCTTC.

This clonotype was found a few times. The CDR3 DNA follows: TGCAGCGTTGATTGGATTCGGACTGAAGCTTTCTTT. It is translated as CSVDWIRTEAFF. The chain links TRBV29-1 to TRBJ1-1; D is uncertain. There are 12 residues in the CDR3. The V end lost 3 bases, the J end lost 5 bases, and 10 bases lay between the germline ends. CDR1 is SQVTM and CDR2 is ANQGSEA in the germline V gene.

Ten or more counts support this clonotype. The rearrangement uses TRBV19 and TRBJ1-5, with D hard to call. Germline CDR1 reads LNHDA; CDR2 reads SQIVND (reference sequence). The CDR3 totals 15 residues. The V end was cut by 3 bases, the J end by 3 bases, with 12 bases between. The DNA for the CDR3 is TGTGCCAGTAGTATCCCTCGGGGTCCCAATCAGCCCCAGCATTTT. Its protein is CASSIPRGPNQPQHF.

This clonotype was picked up many times. The chain combines TRBV7-8 with TRBJ1-6; TRBD1 agrees at 7 bases. V shed 4 bases and J 9 bases; nucleotides not matched to a gene: 6. Germline CDR1 SGHVS, CDR2 FQNEAQ. The CDR3 runs to 14 residues. The CDR3 reads CASSSTGEGSPLHF. For the CDR3, the DNA is TGTGCCAGCAGCTCTACAGGGGAGGGTTCACCCCTCCACTTT.

This clonotype has more than one count but fewer than ten. The chain couples TRBV10-3 to TRBJ1-2, with D possibly being TRBD1 (6 bases). Germline values: CDR1 ENHRY, CDR2 SYGVKD. There are 14 residues in the CDR3. This chain's CDR3 is CGTYYEQGLNGYTF. The CDR3 DNA is TGTGGCACCTACTACGAACAGGGTTTGAATGGCTACACCTTC.

This clonotype was detected a few times. The V and J genes are TRBV6-1 and TRBJ2-1, with a tentative D call TRBD2 (6 bases). This CDR3 has 15 residues. Germline assignment: CDR1 MNHNS and CDR2 SASEGT. Trimming took 4 bases from V and 0 from J, leaving 10 bases between them. In DNA, the CDR3 is TGTGCCAGCAGTGCTAGCGTTAGCTCCTACAATGAGCAGTTCTTC. It translates to CASSASVSSYNEQFF.

This rearrangement joins TRBV11-1 to TRBJ1-1, with 8 bases matching TRBD1. The J segment lost 5 bases and the V segment lost 1 base, leaving 3 bases of the junction unmatched. Germline CDR1 reads SGHAT; CDR2 reads FQDESV (reference sequence). CDR3 length equals 14 residues. The CDR3 region has the DNA TGTGCCAGCAGCTTAGGACAGGGGTGGACTGAAGCTTTCTTT. It translates to CASSLGQGWTEAFF.

The chain is built from TRBV29-1 and TRBJ1-2; D is undetermined. The V gene lost 2 bases and the J gene lost 6 bases, with 13 bases spanning the gap. Germline V gives CDR1 SQVTM, CDR2 ANQGSEA. This CDR3 comprises 13 residues. Here the CDR3 reads CSVERPGRDGYTF. The DNA for the CDR3 is TGCAGCGTTGAAAGGCCGGGAAGGGATGGCTACACCTTC.

This clonotype was recorded at least ten times. The chain has TRBV7-2 and TRBJ2-3, with D perhaps matching TRBD1 (6 bases). Germline V gives CDR1 SGHTA, CDR2 FQGNSA. The CDR3 is made up of 13 amino acids. Deletions cut 3 bases from V and 4 bases from J, with 8 bases between. The CDR3 loop is CASSLQGSDTQYF. CDR3 in DNA: TGTGCCAGCAGCTTGCAGGGGTCAGATACGCAGTATTTT. The whole variable domain, filled in from reference TRBV7-2 and TRBJ2-3, reads GAGVSQSPSNKVTEKGKDVELRCDPISGHTALYWYRQSLGQGLEFLIYFQGNSAPDKSGLPSDRFSAERTGGSVSTLTIQRTQQEDSAVYLCASSLQGSDTQYFGPGTRLTVL.

This clonotype came up many times. The J gene is TRBJ1-5, the V gene TRBV29-1; 9 bases map to TRBD1. The germline V gene has CDR1 SQVTM and CDR2 ANQGSEA. V lost 6 bases to trimming and J lost 4 bases; unmatched junction nucleotides: 4. This CDR3 region has 13 residues. The CDR3 is CSVAGTGNQPQHF. CDR3 sequence (DNA): TGCAGCGTCGCCGGGACAGGGAATCAGCCCCAGCATTTT.

This clonotype was detected many times. V and J are TRBV10-3 and TRBJ1-1; D call uncertain. Germline assignment: CDR1 ENHRY and CDR2 SYGVKD. The CDR3 contains 12 residues. Trimming left V 9 bases short and J 0 bases short, with 8 bases between. CDR3 loop: CAIRTMNTEAFF. Written as DNA, the CDR3 is TGTGCCATTAGAACCATGAACACTGAAGCTTTCTTT.

Note on this clonotype: Germline is not matched at one junction end, which may reflect a read error. V gene TRBV15 combines with J gene TRBJ2-6; D might be TRBD1 (5 bases). The CDR3 spans 16 residues. Germline V gene sequence: CDR1 LNHNV, CDR2 YYDKDF (reference sequence). CDR3 DNA sequence: TGTGCCACCGGCGGAGAGTTTCTTTCTGGGGCCAACGTCCTGGCTTTC. Translation gives CATGGEFLSGANVLAF. Drawing the rest from reference TRBV15 and TRBJ2-6, the complete variable domain is DAMVIQNPRYQVTQFGKPVTLSCSQTLNHNVMYWYQQKSSQAPKLLFHYYDKDFNNEADTPDNFQSRRPNTSFCFLDIRSPGLGDTAMYLCATGGEFLSGANVLAFGAGSRLTVL.

This chain joins TRBV19 and TRBJ1-5; possible D gene TRBD1, 6 bases. Trimming cost V 3 bases and J 1 base, with 13 bases left between them. Germline values: CDR1 LNHDA, CDR2 SQIVND (reference sequence). The CDR3 runs to 16 residues. CDR3 coding DNA: TGTGCCAGTAGTATTACGGGGACACGAAGCAATCAGCCCCAGCATTTT. It specifies CASSITGTRSNQPQHF.

This chain connects TRBV12-3 or TRBV12-4 to TRBJ1-1; no reliable D call. V gave up 11 bases and J gave up 1 base, with 8 bases separating them. The CDR3 has 11 residues. The CDR3 reads CAGKGNTEAFF. CDR3 DNA: TGTGCCGGAAAGGGGAACACTGAAGCTTTCTTT.

This clonotype has a handful of counts. The gene calls are TRBV5-4 and TRBJ2-7; D is unclear. V was trimmed by 3 bases and J by 0 bases, leaving 10 bases between them. The CDR3 is 14 residues long. Germline lookup yields CDR1 SGHNT and CDR2 YYREEE (reference sequence). The CDR3 DNA sequence: TGTGCCAGCAGCTCCCGATCCAACTCCTACGAGCAGTACTTC. As protein: CASSSRSNSYEQYF.

Concerning this clonotype: A much more abundant neighbour one base away suggests this may be a read error. The rearrangement uses TRBV10-3 and TRBJ2-5; the D gene is possibly TRBD2 (5 bases). CDR3 length equals 17 residues. Germline lookup yields CDR1 ENHRY and CDR2 SYGVKD. The CDR3 DNA reads TGTGCCACCAGTGAGCCAACTCCCGGGATACGCCAAGAGACCCAGTACTTC. Residues: CATSEPTPGIRQETQYF.

This clonotype has a handful of counts. The chain couples TRBV5-4 to TRBJ2-5; TRBD2 might be the D (5 bases). Germline lookup yields CDR1 SGHNT and CDR2 YYREEE (reference sequence). This CDR3 comprises 12 residues. Trimming took 0 bases from V and 7 from J, leaving 7 bases between them. The CDR3 sequence: CASSLAEGTQYF. In nucleotides, the CDR3 is TGTGCCAGCAGCTTGGCCGAGGGGACCCAGTACTTC.

The rearrangement uses TRBV30 and TRBJ1-2; no clear D gene. This CDR3 comprises 13 residues. CDR1 is GTSNPN, CDR2 SVGIG, per germline (reference sequence). The CDR3 region has the DNA TGTGCGGTGGAGGCCGGTCTTAACTATGGCTACACCTTC. Its translation: CAVEAGLNYGYTF.

The chain uses TRBV7-8 and TRBJ2-3, with a tentative D call TRBD2 (6 bases). Per the germline V gene, CDR1 is SGHVS and CDR2 is FQNEAQ. The CDR3 extends over 17 amino acids. With 6 bases removed from V and 0 bases from J, the gap between germline ends came to 19 bases. The CDR3 here is CASRQPPGTSSTDTQYF. CDR3 bases: TGTGCCAGCAGACAGCCTCCCGGGACTTCTAGCACAGATACGCAGTATTTT.

The chain employs TRBV7-2 and TRBJ2-7; 9 positions agree with TRBD1. The V gene's germline CDR1 is SGHTA and CDR2 FQGNSA. CDR3 size: 15 residues. V was pared by 5 bases and J by 1 base, with 6 bases of the junction left unmatched. For the CDR3, the DNA is TGTGCCAGCAGCCCGGACAGGGGCCGGTCCTACGAGCAGTACTTC. Translating it yields CASSPDRGRSYEQYF.

J is TRBJ2-5 and V is TRBV3-1, with 7 bases fitting TRBD2. Trimming at V came to 8 bases and at J to 2 bases, leaving 11 bases not matched to a gene. CDR1 and CDR2 (germline): LGHDT, YNNKEL (reference sequence). The CDR3 contains 15 residues. The CDR3 DNA reads as TGTGCCAGCCCCAATAGAACTAGCGAGCAAGAGACCCAGTACTTC. Translation gives CASPNRTSEQETQYF.

The V and J genes are TRBV9 and TRBJ1-1, with D hard to call. Trimming removed 0 bases at V and 8 bases at J, with 17 bases between. CDR1 and CDR2 from the germline V gene are SGDLS and YYNGEE. The CDR3 is 15 residues long. For the CDR3, the DNA is TGTGCCAGCAGCGTAGCCCCAACGCCCACTCAGGAAGCTTTCTTT. Protein: CASSVAPTPTQEAFF. The full variable domain, with the rest looked up from reference TRBV9 and TRBJ1-1, is DSGVTQTPKHLITATGQRVTLRCSPRSGDLSVYWYQQSLDQGLQFLIQYYNGEERAKGNILERFSAQQFPDLHSELNLSSLELGDSALYFCASSVAPTPTQEAFFGQGTRLTVV.

The rearrangement uses TRBV20-1 and TRBJ2-2, with D possibly TRBD2 on 5 matching bases. The CDR3 is 15 amino acids. Germline values: CDR1 DFQATT, CDR2 SNEGSKA (reference sequence). Between the trimmed V and J ends, which lost 5 bases and 0 bases, there was a span of 13 bases. CDR3 DNA sequence: TGCAGTGCTTTCGGCCTCGGGACGAACACCGGGGAGCTGTTTTTT. It translates to CSAFGLGTNTGELFF.

The chain has TRBV20-1 and TRBJ2-3; D gene uncertain. Deletions cut 7 bases from V and 0 bases from J, with 11 bases between. The CDR3 sequence is 13 residues long. Germline V gene sequence: CDR1 DFQATT, CDR2 SNEGSKA (reference sequence). CDR3 sequence (DNA): TGCAGTGTAGCCAAGCCAAGCACAGATACGCAGTATTTT. Translation gives CSVAKPSTDTQYF.

J is TRBJ2-3 and V is TRBV12-3 or TRBV12-4; 7 nucleotides align to TRBD2. The CDR3 spans 15 residues. V gave up 1 base and J gave up 3 bases; unmatched junction bases: 4. CDR3: CASSLGTSQTDTQYF. The CDR3 DNA sequence: TGTGCCAGCAGTTTAGGGACTAGTCAGACAGATACGCAGTATTTT.